This T cell receptor beta chain is from a study of OX40 agonist ivuxolimab in advanced cancers. A note on the overall study: The costimulatory receptor OX40 (CD134) was targeted by ivuxolimab, a fully human IgG2 agonistic monoclonal antibody. Intravenous ivuxolimab was administered to patients every 2 weeks at six dose levels: 0.01, 0.1, 0.3, 1.5, 3 and 10 mg/kg. Of the roughly 50 dose-escalation patients, hepatocellular carcinoma was present in about 20, melanoma in approximately 15, renal cell carcinoma in 9 and head and neck cancer in 9. A male proportion of 75% to 85% and a mean age of approximately 60 years, ranging from roughly 23 to 85, were recorded for the dose-escalation cohort. Patients were allowed to have had prior anti-PD-1, anti-PD-L1 or anti-CTLA-4 therapy, and less than 45% of the dose-escalation patients had previously received checkpoint inhibitors. Partial responses were achieved by three dose-escalation patients, of whom one had hepatocellular carcinoma and two had cutaneous melanoma. Peripheral TCRbeta sequencing aimed to test whether ivuxolimab altered TCR sequence diversity and caused clonal T-cell expansion. The paper covers the monotherapy dose-escalation part of the phase I ivuxolimab trial, which included N ≈ 50 patients. Overall study outcomes, separate from this receptor: The antigen specificity of the peripheral T cells that underwent clonal expansion was not determined. Partial responders in the 0.1-3.0 mg/kg groups had among the lowest normalized peripheral clonal expansion, especially among CD8+ T cells. Low levels of normalized T-cell clonal expansion were also seen in some nonresponding patients. At doses of 0.1 to 3.0 mg/kg, clonal expansion of both CD4+ and CD8+ blood T cells was observed from baseline to week 6. After ivuxolimab, expanded clones were on average more numerous among CD8+ T cells than among CD4+ T cells.

Patients with autoimmune disease history or receiving systemic immunosuppression were excluded from the trial. Peripheral blood for TCR sequencing was drawn from every dose cohort at baseline, at cycle 4 day 1 and at cycle 7 day 1. The samples were taken from a phase I, first-in-human, multicenter, open-label dose-escalation trial of ivuxolimab. Adults with locally advanced or metastatic head and neck squamous cell, hepatocellular, melanoma or renal cell carcinoma were enrolled in the trial. CD4+ and CD8+ T cells were sorted separately from peripheral blood before TCR sequencing. Genomic DNA was isolated from the sorted cells so that the TCRbeta CDR3 region could be sequenced. The immunoSEQ Assay was used for sequencing of TCRbeta CDR3 regions. The table comes from immuneACCESS by way of TCRdb, which keeps in-frame sequences with V and J called. Part of the clones is missing from these tables; in studies checked, under half for an unresolved V gene and the rest for unknown reasons. This sample has 39,000 or so clones in its table, and about 83% of those were observed once. Roughly 33% of the sample rests with the top ten.

This clone was recorded once. Its antigen remains unidentified. No quality values exist for individual bases; no much larger clone is one base distant. This specimen consisted of CD4+ or CD8+ T cells sorted from blood, obtained in a trial of the OX40 agonist ivuxolimab. This sequence originates from an adult with an advanced solid tumor such as melanoma, head and neck, liver or kidney cancer.

The DNA reads as follows: TGTGCCAGCAGCCCCCCCGGCGGCCTCACGAGAGAAAAACTGTTTTTT. It codes for CASSPPGGLTREKLFF. The chain links TRBV5-4 with TRBJ1-4; no D gene is confidently identified. Cut back by 4 bases and 8 bases, the V and J ends lie 21 bases apart. Inclusive of the bounding cysteine and phenylalanine, the CDR3 is 16 residues long. The CDR3 DNA has 48 bases and is translated from base 1. As encoded in the germline V gene (reference sequence), CDR1 is SGHNT while CDR2 is YYREEE.